The 7 T cell receptor beta chains below all came from one sample that was sequenced in a study of cytomegalovirus exposure and HLA in healthy donors. This PCR relied on a set of 60 Vbeta primers and 13 Jbeta primers. Clones were read by immunoSEQ multiplex PCR, and TCRdb kept only the in-frame ones, dropping some. In the table there are 130,000 to 150,000 clones, 72% of which are singletons. Input material: PBMCs. These receptors all stem from a man in his forties or fifties in good health and CMV-seronegative.

The chain recombines TRBV10-3 with TRBJ2-1; the match to TRBD2 covers 8 bases. V was pared by 3 bases and J by 4 bases, with 2 bases of the junction left unmatched. CDR3 length: 14 amino acids. Per the germline V gene, CDR1 is ENHRY and CDR2 is SYGVKD. CDR3 in amino acids: CAISDLAGYNEQFF. The CDR3, as DNA: TGTGCCATCAGTGACCTAGCGGGTTACAATGAGCAGTTCTTC.

The chain joins TRBV19 to TRBJ2-2; D uncertain. The germline gives CDR1 LNHDA, CDR2 SQIVND (reference sequence). The CDR3 spans 14 residues. V lost 3 bases and J lost 1, with 6 bases in between. CDR3 in DNA: TGTGCCAGTAGTATTAGCAGGAACACCGGGGAGCTGTTTTTT. This translates into CASSISRNTGELFF.

V is TRBV5-6 and J is TRBJ1-2; D is undetermined. The CDR3 spans 15 residues. Germline V gene sequence: CDR1 SGHDT, CDR2 YYEEEE. V was clipped by 4 bases and J by 6 bases, with 19 bases between them. CDR3 DNA sequence: TGTGCCAGCAGCCTGGGGTCGGTGCGGGTTGATGGCTACACCTTC. Its protein is CASSLGSVRVDGYTF.

The V gene is TRBV4-1, the J gene TRBJ2-1; 8 positions match TRBD2. The junction had 11 bases not matched to a gene; V was cut back by 1 base and J by 6 bases. The germline V gene has CDR1 MGHRA and CDR2 YSYEKL. The length of the CDR3 is 17 residues. CDR3 nucleotide sequence: TGCGCCAGCAGCCAAGCCAGCGGGGGCCAAGTGGGCAATGAGCAGTTCTTC. It encodes CASSQASGGQVGNEQFF.

The gene calls are TRBV4-3 and TRBJ2-1; 7 bases are a match to TRBD2. The V gene end was trimmed by 1 base and the J gene end by 5 bases; junction bases not matched to a gene: 17. Germline values: CDR1 LGHNA, CDR2 YSLEER. The CDR3 length is 19 residues. The CDR3 region has the DNA TGCGCCAGCAGCCAAGGGATCCGTTGGCGGGAGATTCCCAACAATGAGCAGTTCTTC. Its protein product is CASSQGIRWREIPNNEQFF.

The sample holds one count of this clone. This CDR3 is CASAIRDISYEQYF. The CDR3 DNA reads TGTGCCAGCGCGATTCGGGACATTTCCTACGAGCAGTACTTC. The chain has TRBV6-5 and TRBJ2-7; weak D call: TRBD1 (6 bases). The CDR3 consists of 14 residues. Trimming took off 8 bases at V and 1 base at J, with 15 bases between the two ends. Germline V gene sequence: CDR1 MNHEY, CDR2 SVGAGI.

The chain recombines TRBV5-1 with TRBJ2-7, with 7 positions matching TRBD2. Germline CDR1 is SGHRS and CDR2 is YFSETQ. This CDR3 contains 16 residues. Trimming took 1 base from V and 4 from J; bases not matched to a gene: 11. The CDR3 coding sequence is TGCGCCAGCAGCTTGAGAACTAGCGAGAAACCTTACGAGCAGTACTTC. Amino acids: CASSLRTSEKPYEQYF.